This T cell receptor beta chain stems from a study of blood T cell repertoires in COVID-19. For the study at large: Both acute and convalescent COVID-19 samples were obtained from the United States, Italy and Spain. PBMCs, B-cell-depleted T cells, or T cells provided the cDNA or gDNA that made up the material.

Original handling: Estimation of nucleated cell counts was performed using reference gene primer amplification. Using immunoSEQ multiplex PCR, the repertoire was profiled, and TCRdb retains in-frame clones only, with some absent. The DNA was the basis for D and trimming; V, J and clone size are from that table. The sample gives 150,000 to 200,000 clones, 90% of which show up once; 15% to 20% is in the top ten. Germline CDR1 reads SEHNR; CDR2 reads FQNEAQ (reference sequence). This CDR3 region has 15 residues. Trimming took 1 base from V and 5 from J, leaving 11 bases between them. The source of this sequence is a man aged 55 to 70 with active or convalescent COVID-19. The chain is built from TRBV7-9 and TRBJ1-4; tentatively, D is TRBD1 (5 bases). Sequenced: peripheral blood. The CDR3 coding sequence is TGTGCCAGCAGCTTAGATAGACAGAGGAATGAAAAACTGTTTTTT. This encodes CASSLDRQRNEKLFF. Filled out from reference TRBV7-9 and TRBJ1-4, the complete variable domain reads DTGVSQNPRHKITKRGQNVTFRCDPISEHNRLYWYRQTLGQGPEFLTYFQNEAQLEKSRLLSDRFSAERPKGSFSTLEIQRTEQGDSAMYLCASSLDRQRNEKLFFGSGTQLSVL.